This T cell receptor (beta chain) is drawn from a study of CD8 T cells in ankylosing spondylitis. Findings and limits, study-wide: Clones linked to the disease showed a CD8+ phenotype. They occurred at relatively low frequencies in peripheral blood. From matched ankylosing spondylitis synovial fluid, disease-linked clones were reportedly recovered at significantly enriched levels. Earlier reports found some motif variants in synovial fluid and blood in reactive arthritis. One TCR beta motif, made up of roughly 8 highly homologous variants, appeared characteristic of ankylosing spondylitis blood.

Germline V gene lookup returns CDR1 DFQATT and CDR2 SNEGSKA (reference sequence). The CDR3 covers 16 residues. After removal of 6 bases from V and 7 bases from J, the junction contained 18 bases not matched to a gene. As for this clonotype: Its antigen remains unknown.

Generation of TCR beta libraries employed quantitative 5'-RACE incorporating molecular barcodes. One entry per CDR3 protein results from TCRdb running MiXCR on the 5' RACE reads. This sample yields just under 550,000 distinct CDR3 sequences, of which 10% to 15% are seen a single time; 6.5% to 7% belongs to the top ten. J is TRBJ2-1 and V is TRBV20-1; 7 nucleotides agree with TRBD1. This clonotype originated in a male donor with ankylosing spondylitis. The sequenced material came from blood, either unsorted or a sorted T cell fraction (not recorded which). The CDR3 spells CSALYRGWVTGNEQFF. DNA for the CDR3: TGCAGTGCCCTATACAGGGGTTGGGTTACGGGGAATGAGCAGTTCTTC.